This T cell receptor beta chain came from a study of T-cell reconstitution after alpha-beta-depleted transplantation in children. TCRbeta library preparation incorporated unique molecular identifiers. TCRdb fed the PCR reads into MiXCR, producing one record per CDR3 protein. The table has hundreds of thousands of distinct CDR3 sequences, around 15% seen once. The study's findings and limits: Surviving recipient T cells and thymic progenitors underlay high day-60 TCRbeta diversity in some patients. T-cell counts and diversity at one year post-transplant came mainly from newly produced T cells.

The length of the CDR3 is 14 residues. V was clipped by 2 bases and J by 6 bases, with 11 bases between them. Details on this clonotype: Its antigen is not known.

V usage is TRBV12-3 or TRBV12-4 and J usage is TRBJ2-1; possible D gene TRBD2, 5 bases. The receptor was derived from a boy under two years old who had a stem cell transplant for Wiskott-Aldrich syndrome, so the T cells may come from the graft donor. The material sequenced was PBMCs, mostly from graft donor cells, taken 360 days after TCRalphabeta/CD19-depleted stem cell transplant. Here the CDR3 DNA reads TGTGCCAGCAGTTTAATCACTAGGTCCAATGAGCAGTTCTTC. Its protein is CASSLITRSNEQFF.